The T cell receptor (beta chain) under discussion was sequenced for a study of control samples from healthy donors and cancer patients. Assay used: immunoSEQ multiplex PCR; TCRdb lists only in-frame clones, some missing. The table records 55,000 to 90,000 clones, 84% of them present only once. V shed 5 bases, J shed 6 bases, and the junction held 3 bases outside the gene matches. The germline CDR1 and CDR2 sequences are KGHDR and SFDVKD. The CDR3 covers 13 residues. V is TRBV24-1 and J is TRBJ2-3; 8 nucleotides align to TRBD1. Sequencing was done on a sample of blood. The TCR sequence derives from a man aged 45-65 years in good health. This CDR3 is CATSGQGWDTQYF. CDR3 DNA sequence: TGTGCCACCAGTGGACAGGGGTGGGATACGCAGTATTTT.